These 8 T cell receptor beta chains came from one sample sequenced in a study of shared clonotypes between healthy human individuals. Produced via immunoSEQ multiplex PCR; TCRdb's table is partial and in-frame only. The table includes about 500,000 clones, approximately 80% detected once. Sample: PBMCs. All receptors derive from a woman in her forties in good health. Some clones in this sample may be carry-over from other donors' samples.

This clone was detected only a few times. This sequence joins TRBV6-1 and TRBJ2-2; D remains ambiguous. The CDR3 sequence is 14 residues long. Germline values: CDR1 MNHNS, CDR2 SASEGT. V was pared by 0 bases and J by 7 bases, with 9 bases between. CDR3 sequence: CASSEASGVGELFF. The CDR3 bases are TGTGCCAGCAGTGAAGCGAGTGGGGTCGGGGAGCTGTTTTTT.

This chain connects TRBV9 to TRBJ2-4, with a weak D call TRBD2 (5 bases). V dropped 0 bases and J dropped 7 bases, with 11 bases sitting between them. The CDR3 runs 14 residues. Germline V gene sequence: CDR1 SGDLS, CDR2 YYNGEE. CDR3 nucleotides: TGTGCCAGCAGCGTAGAGGAGAGGGAGAACATTCAGTACTTC. As protein: CASSVEERENIQYF. Supplemented by reference TRBV9 and TRBJ2-4, the full variable domain reads DSGVTQTPKHLITATGQRVTLRCSPRSGDLSVYWYQQSLDQGLQFLIQYYNGEERAKGNILERFSAQQFPDLHSELNLSSLELGDSALYFCASSVEERENIQYFGAGTRLSVL.

V usage is TRBV18 and J usage is TRBJ1-1, with 8 bases aligning to TRBD1. Per germline, CDR1 KGHSH and CDR2 LQKENI. V trimming: 4 bases; J trimming: 5 bases; junction bases outside the gene matches: 3. CDR3 length equals 13 residues. This chain's CDR3 is CASSRGDRTEAFF. The CDR3 nucleotides read TGTGCCAGCTCACGGGGGGACAGGACTGAAGCTTTCTTT.

The CDR3 region has the DNA TGTGCCAGCAGCGTAGCTCCGGGGATTTCTGAAAAACTGTTTTTT. The encoded protein is CASSVAPGISEKLFF. The chain is built from TRBV9 and TRBJ1-4; the D is unclear. This CDR3 region has 15 residues. CDR1 and CDR2 (germline): SGDLS, YYNGEE. V gave up 0 bases and J gave up 7 bases, with 13 bases separating them.

The rearrangement joins TRBV30 to TRBJ2-1; a possible D gene is TRBD2 (6 bases). V was cut by 3 bases and J by 9 bases, with 15 bases left in between. There are 13 residues in the CDR3. CDR1 is GTSNPN and CDR2 is SVGIG in the germline V gene (reference sequence). The CDR3 DNA is TGTGCCTGGAGGGCGGGATCTCAAGGTGAGCAGTTCTTC. This gives the protein CAWRAGSQGEQFF.

This sequence joins TRBV5-8 and TRBJ2-7; TRBD2 agrees at 8 bases. Germline lookup yields CDR1 SGHTS and CDR2 YDEGEE. After removal of 4 bases from V and 1 base from J, the junction contained 7 bases not matched to a gene. This CDR3 has 15 amino acids. The CDR3 is CASSPRLANSYEQYF. Written as DNA, the CDR3 is TGTGCCAGCAGCCCCCGACTAGCGAATTCCTACGAGCAGTACTTC.

The genes are TRBV19 and TRBJ2-7, with TRBD2 matching over 11 bases. Germline-derived CDR1 and CDR2 are LNHDA and SQIVND (reference sequence). This CDR3 is built from 16 residues. Unmatched junction bases numbered 6, after V lost 1 base and J lost 4 bases. The CDR3, as DNA: TGTGCCAGTAGTATAGCACTAGCGGGAGCCTATTACGAGCAGTACTTC. This codes for CASSIALAGAYYEQYF.

A note on this clone: This likely reflects a read error, since a far larger clone is one base away. The chain carries TRBV5-4 and TRBJ2-2; perhaps TRBD2 as D (5 bases). Germline V gene lookup returns CDR1 SGHNT and CDR2 YYREEE (reference sequence). CDR3 length equals 16 residues. The CDR3, as DNA: TGTGCCAGCAACTTGGACGCTAGGAGGAGCACCGGGGAGCTGTTTTTT. Encoded protein: CASNLDARRSTGELFF.